The present entry profiles one T cell receptor (beta chain) with its context. V lost 4 bases, J lost 4 bases, and 13 bases stayed unmatched. CDR1 is SGHTS and CDR2 is YDEGEE in the germline V gene. The CDR3 loop spans 17 amino acids. The data stem from a study of memory CD4+ T cells and cytomegalovirus serostatus. The sort gate was single viable CD3+CD4+CD8-CD45RO+ cells for memory CD4+ T cells. CMV serostatus came from serum IgG against pp150, pp28, p38, p52. The protocol was immunoSEQ multiplex PCR, while the TCRdb copy is restricted to in-frame clones and leaves out a portion. This table holds 35,000 to 50,000 clones, over 60% found once.

The specimen sequenced was memory CD4+ T cells from blood. The TCR sequence derives from an adult in good health and CMV-seronegative. The V call is TRBV5-8, the J call TRBJ2-2; TRBD1 agrees at 7 bases. The DNA of the CDR3 is TGTGCCAGCAGCCCTTATACGACAGGGTCGGGCACCGGGGAGCTGTTTTTT. Its translation: CASSPYTTGSGTGELFF.